A single T cell receptor (beta chain) is shown here with its context. This clone has more than one count but fewer than ten. Its antigen is currently not known. No per-base quality is available; no much larger clone lies one base away. The trial excluded patients who had a history of autoimmune disease or were on systemic immunosuppression. Peripheral blood for TCR sequencing was drawn from every dose cohort at baseline, at cycle 4 day 1 and at cycle 7 day 1. The samples were taken from a phase I, first-in-human, multicenter, open-label dose-escalation trial of ivuxolimab. Adults with locally advanced or metastatic head and neck squamous cell, hepatocellular, melanoma or renal cell carcinoma were enrolled in the trial. Before TCR sequencing, CD4+ and CD8+ T cells were separately sorted from peripheral blood. To sequence the TCRbeta CDR3 region, genomic DNA was isolated from the sorted cells. The immunoSEQ Assay was used for sequencing of TCRbeta CDR3 regions. The table comes from immuneACCESS by way of TCRdb, which keeps in-frame sequences with V and J called. Part of the clones is missing from these tables; in studies checked, under half for an unresolved V gene and the rest for unknown reasons. Present in this sample are roughly 58,000 clones, around 88% of which were seen just once. Around 0.79% of the sample is in the top ten clones.

These data are taken from a study of OX40 agonist ivuxolimab in advanced cancers. Notes on the research overall: Ivuxolimab, which targeted the costimulatory receptor OX40 (CD134), was an agonistic, fully human IgG2 monoclonal antibody. Intravenous ivuxolimab was administered to patients every 2 weeks at six dose levels: 0.01, 0.1, 0.3, 1.5, 3 and 10 mg/kg. Of the approximately 54 dose-escalation patients, hepatocellular carcinoma was present in about 20, melanoma in approximately 15, renal cell carcinoma in 9 and head and neck cancer in 9. A male proportion of almost 85% and a mean age of roughly 55 years, ranging from about 20 to 79, were recorded for the dose-escalation cohort. Prior anti-PD-1, anti-PD-L1 or anti-CTLA-4 therapy was permitted, and 35% to 40% of dose-escalation patients had received checkpoint inhibitors. Three dose-escalation patients achieved partial responses, one with hepatocellular carcinoma and two with cutaneous melanoma. Peripheral TCRbeta sequencing was intended to test whether TCR sequence diversity was altered and clonal T-cell expansion was caused by ivuxolimab. The paper covers the monotherapy dose-escalation part of the phase I ivuxolimab trial, which included N of about 51 patients.

As encoded in the germline V gene, CDR1 is SGHRS while CDR2 is YFSETQ. V and J are trimmed by 5 bases and 3 bases, and the gene matches miss 13 bases of the junction. Measured from the cysteine to the phenylalanine, the CDR3 is 18 residues long. The read is trimmed to its CDR3 DNA, 54 bases read in frame from base 1. What the authors observed across the whole study: Partial responders in the 0.1-3.0 mg/kg groups had among the lowest normalized peripheral clonal expansion, especially among CD8+ T cells. At doses of 0.1 to 3.0 mg/kg, clonal expansion of both CD4+ and CD8+ blood T cells was observed from baseline to week 6. The antigen specificity of the clonally expanded peripheral T cells was not determined. Low levels of normalized T-cell clonal expansion were also shown by some nonresponding patients. After ivuxolimab, CD8+ T cells had more expanded clones than CD4+ T cells on average.

This receptor was obtained from an adult with an advanced solid tumor such as melanoma, head and neck, liver or kidney cancer. Recombination linked TRBV5-1 to TRBJ2-7, with 14 bases in between that match TRBD2. The sample was CD4+ or CD8+ T cells sorted from blood, taken in a trial of the OX40 agonist ivuxolimab. The DNA is as follows: TGCGCCAGCAGATCGGGACTAGCGGGAGCCAACTGGGACTACGAGCAGTACTTC. Its coded protein is CASRSGLAGANWDYEQYF. The reference TRBV5-1 and TRBJ2-7 proteins fill in what lies around the CDR3, so the full variable domain reads KAGVTQTPRYLIKTRGQQVTLSCSPISGHRSVSWYQQTPGQGLQFLFEYFSETQRNKGNFPGRFSGRQFSNSRSEMNVSTLELGDSALYLCASRSGLAGANWDYEQYFGPGTRLTVT.